This T cell receptor (beta chain) was observed in a study of blood T cell repertoires in COVID-19. Study details: Both acute and convalescent COVID-19 samples were obtained from the United States, Italy and Spain. From T cells, B-cell-depleted T cells, or PBMCs came the material, which was cDNA or gDNA.

Per the authors' pipeline: For nucleated cells, counts were estimated from reference gene primer amplification. TCRdb keeps only in-frame clones here, not all; method: immunoSEQ multiplex PCR. V and J calls and clone size are as listed in that table; D and trimming were resolved from the DNA. The table includes about 140,000 clones, 88% detected once. Germline assignment: CDR1 LGHDT and CDR2 YNNKEL (reference sequence). This CDR3 has 16 residues. V was clipped by 0 bases and J by 5 bases; unmatched bases: 7. What was sequenced was peripheral blood. The TCR originated in a man aged 70 or older with acute or convalescent COVID-19. V gene TRBV3-1 (or the pseudogene TRBV3-2) combines with J gene TRBJ2-1; 7 bases are shared with TRBD2. In nucleotides, the CDR3 is TGTGCCAGCAGCCAAGAAAGGCGGCGGGGGAACAATGAGCAGTTCTTC. Translated: CASSQERRRGNNEQFF.